Here is one T cell receptor (beta chain) with its context. This sample is part of a study of T cell changes during pregnancy in multiple sclerosis. Here immunoSEQ multiplex PCR was the method, and the copy in TCRdb shows in-frame clones only, minus some. The sample yields under 70,000 clones, around 92% seen once. CDR1 and CDR2 from the germline V gene are SQVTM and ANQGSEA. Trimming stripped 7 bases from V and 9 bases from J, with 16 bases between. CDR3 length: 12 residues. The rearrangement links TRBV29-1 to TRBJ2-1, with D possibly TRBD2 on 6 matching bases. Source: peripheral blood, taken in the third trimester of pregnancy. This TCR was recovered from a female donor in good health, enrolled as a control in a pregnancy study. The CDR3 nucleotides read TGCAGCGCACCTCGGCCCGGGGGTGAGCAGTTCTTC. The encoded protein is CSAPRPGGEQFF.